This is a list of T cell receptor beta chains from one sample in a study of blood T cell repertoires in COVID-19. Profiling relied on immunoSEQ multiplex PCR, and the TCRdb table lists in-frame clones only, not all of them. The sample consists of 120,000 to 150,000 clones, 84% of them appearing once. Sample: peripheral blood. These receptors came from a young man with COVID-19, enrolled during active disease. The CDR3 runs from the conserved cysteine through the conserved F or W. The D gene is left open where the match is weak. Only part of the rows carry a size: once, few, many, or a class if the clone is expanded.

d_gene: NA; v_gene: TRBV9; abundance: NA; j_gene: TRBJ2-7; CDR3aa: CASSVAGGDWPDREQYF; CDR3nt: TGTGCCAGCAGCGTAGCGGGTGGGGACTGGCCTGATCGGGAGCAGTACTTC
d_gene: NA; v_gene: TRBV2; abundance: NA; j_gene: TRBJ2-2; CDR3aa: CASRGQFDTGELFF; CDR3nt: TGTGCCAGCAGGGGCCAGTTCGACACCGGGGAGCTGTTTTTT
d_gene: NA; v_gene: TRBV7-8; abundance: NA; j_gene: TRBJ2-7; CDR3aa: CASSVGLPGNEQYF; CDR3nt: TGTGCCAGCAGCGTGGGACTCCCGGGGAACGAGCAGTACTTC
d_gene: NA; v_gene: TRBV30; abundance: once; j_gene: TRBJ1-5; CDR3aa: CAWSGGGGSNQPQHF; CDR3nt: TGTGCCTGGAGTGGGGGGGGAGGCAGCAATCAGCCCCAGCATTTT
d_gene: NA; v_gene: TRBV19; abundance: NA; j_gene: TRBJ2-1; CDR3aa: CASSTQGVNEQFF; CDR3nt: TGTGCCAGTAGTACGCAGGGTGTCAATGAGCAGTTCTTC
d_gene: NA; v_gene: TRBV15; abundance: NA; j_gene: TRBJ1-6; CDR3aa: CATSRDRGFSPLHF; CDR3nt: TGTGCCACCAGCAGAGATCGCGGCTTTTCACCCCTCCACTTT
d_gene: TRBD2; v_gene: TRBV30; abundance: NA; j_gene: TRBJ2-7; CDR3aa: CAWSSRMAGDGQQYF; CDR3nt: TGTGCCTGGAGTTCCCGAATGGCGGGAGACGGGCAGCAGTACTTC
d_gene: NA; v_gene: TRBV30; abundance: NA; j_gene: TRBJ1-2; CDR3aa: CAGNRANYGYTF; CDR3nt: TGTGCCGGTAACCGGGCTAACTATGGCTACACCTTC
d_gene: NA; v_gene: TRBV5-4; abundance: once; j_gene: TRBJ2-2; CDR3aa: CASSSPSSASTGELFF; CDR3nt: TGTGCCAGCAGCTCCCCGAGTTCTGCGAGCACCGGGGAGCTGTTTTTT
d_gene: NA; v_gene: TRBV27; abundance: NA; j_gene: TRBJ1-6; CDR3aa: CASSLGLGLAISPLHF; CDR3nt: TGTGCCAGCAGTTTAGGTCTTGGGCTAGCGATTTCACCCCTCCACTTT
d_gene: NA; v_gene: TRBV3-1/TRBV3-2; abundance: NA; j_gene: TRBJ2-1; CDR3aa: CASSQLRAGEQFF; CDR3nt: TGTGCCAGCAGCCAGCTCAGGGCTGGGGAGCAGTTCTTC
d_gene: NA; v_gene: TRBV7-2; abundance: NA; j_gene: TRBJ2-7; CDR3aa: CASRTGTTTDEQYF; CDR3nt: TGTGCCAGCAGGACCGGGACAACGACGGACGAGCAGTACTTC
d_gene: NA; v_gene: TRBV19; abundance: NA; j_gene: TRBJ1-1; CDR3aa: CASSRVTEAFF; CDR3nt: TGTGCCAGTAGTCGTGTGACTGAAGCTTTCTTT
d_gene: TRBD2; v_gene: TRBV28; abundance: NA; j_gene: TRBJ2-1; CDR3aa: CASTPSGSWNEQFF; CDR3nt: TGTGCCAGCACCCCTAGCGGGAGTTGGAATGAGCAGTTCTTC
d_gene: TRBD1; v_gene: TRBV11-1; abundance: NA; j_gene: TRBJ1-1; CDR3aa: CASSLGRGRRRTEAFF; CDR3nt: TGTGCCAGCAGCTTAGGCAGGGGGCGCAGAAGGACTGAAGCTTTCTTT
d_gene: NA; v_gene: TRBV29-1; abundance: NA; j_gene: TRBJ2-5; CDR3aa: CSVRPGLEETQYF; CDR3nt: TGCAGCGTTCGGCCAGGGCTGGAAGAGACCCAGTACTTC
d_gene: TRBD2; v_gene: TRBV18; abundance: NA; j_gene: TRBJ2-3; CDR3aa: CASSRAAGTSGPTDTQYF; CDR3nt: TGTGCCAGCTCAAGGGCCGCGGGTACTAGCGGACCCACAGATACGCAGTATTTT
d_gene: NA; v_gene: TRBV28; abundance: NA; j_gene: TRBJ2-3; CDR3aa: CASNTPDTQYF; CDR3nt: TGTGCCAGCAATACACCAGATACGCAGTATTTT
d_gene: NA; v_gene: TRBV4-1; abundance: NA; j_gene: TRBJ2-7; CDR3aa: CASSQRRSYEQYF; CDR3nt: TGCGCCAGCAGCCAACGCAGGTCCTACGAGCAGTACTTC
d_gene: TRBD1; v_gene: TRBV6-4; abundance: NA; j_gene: TRBJ1-2; CDR3aa: CASRPRGPQRNGYTF; CDR3nt: TGTGCCAGCAGGCCCAGGGGGCCCCAGAGAAATGGCTACACCTTC
d_gene: NA; v_gene: TRBV29-1; abundance: NA; j_gene: TRBJ2-5; CDR3aa: CSVGPGEETQYF; CDR3nt: TGCAGCGTTGGGCCGGGGGAAGAGACCCAGTACTTC
d_gene: NA; v_gene: TRBV4-1; abundance: NA; j_gene: TRBJ2-1; CDR3aa: CASSQTEGGPYNEQFF; CDR3nt: TGCGCCAGCAGCCAAACAGAGGGCGGGCCCTACAATGAGCAGTTCTTC
d_gene: NA; v_gene: TRBV28; abundance: NA; j_gene: TRBJ1-5; CDR3aa: CASRFPQGSSNQPQHF; CDR3nt: TGTGCCAGCCGCTTCCCTCAGGGAAGTTCCAATCAGCCCCAGCATTTT
d_gene: NA; v_gene: TRBV9; abundance: once; j_gene: TRBJ1-1; CDR3aa: CASSPAEPGTEAFF; CDR3nt: TGTGCCAGCAGCCCTGCGGAGCCGGGCACTGAAGCTTTCTTT
d_gene: NA; v_gene: TRBV4-1; abundance: once; j_gene: TRBJ2-6; CDR3aa: CASSQAQSGANVLTF; CDR3nt: TGCGCCAGCAGCCAAGCGCAGTCTGGGGCCAACGTCCTGACTTTC
d_gene: TRBD1; v_gene: TRBV28; abundance: NA; j_gene: TRBJ2-7; CDR3aa: CASNPGGKGRETF; CDR3nt: TGTGCCAGCAATCCAGGGGGCAAGGGACGGGAGACTTTC
d_gene: TRBD1; v_gene: TRBV28; abundance: NA; j_gene: TRBJ1-5; CDR3aa: CASEAGDRGPNQPQHF; CDR3nt: TGTGCCAGCGAGGCCGGGGACAGGGGGCCGAATCAGCCCCAGCATTTT
d_gene: TRBD2; v_gene: TRBV15; abundance: NA; j_gene: TRBJ2-3; CDR3aa: CATSRSVGRVSTDTQYF; CDR3nt: TGTGCCACCAGCAGATCGGTCGGGAGGGTGAGCACAGATACGCAGTATTTT
d_gene: TRBD1; v_gene: TRBV30; abundance: few; j_gene: TRBJ2-2; CDR3aa: CAWSTGTVNTGELFF; CDR3nt: TGTGCCTGGAGTACAGGGACAGTCAACACCGGGGAGCTGTTTTTT
d_gene: NA; v_gene: TRBV4-2; abundance: NA; j_gene: TRBJ2-2; CDR3aa: CASSPETGELFF; CDR3nt: TGTGCCAGCAGCCCTGAGACCGGGGAGCTGTTTTTT
d_gene: NA; v_gene: TRBV20-1; abundance: NA; j_gene: TRBJ2-1; CDR3aa: CSASLSRNEQFF; CDR3nt: TGCAGTGCTAGTCTTAGTAGAAATGAGCAGTTCTTC
d_gene: NA; v_gene: TRBV7-9; abundance: NA; j_gene: TRBJ2-3; CDR3aa: CASSSPGSPTDTQYF; CDR3nt: TGTGCCAGCAGCTCGCCGGGGTCCCCCACAGATACGCAGTATTTT
d_gene: NA; v_gene: TRBV23-1; abundance: NA; j_gene: TRBJ1-3; CDR3aa: CASERDTAPSGNTIYF; CDR3nt: TGCGCCAGCGAACGGGACACCGCTCCCTCTGGAAACACCATATATTTT
d_gene: NA; v_gene: TRBV12-3/TRBV12-4; abundance: NA; j_gene: TRBJ2-1; CDR3aa: CASSSYLAIPFF; CDR3nt: TGTGCCAGCAGTTCATACCTAGCGATTCCGTTCTTC
d_gene: TRBD1; v_gene: TRBV7-9; abundance: few; j_gene: TRBJ2-3; CDR3aa: CASSGTGSTDTQYF; CDR3nt: TGTGCCAGCAGCGGGACAGGTTCCACAGATACGCAGTATTTT
d_gene: TRBD2; v_gene: TRBV4-3; abundance: NA; j_gene: TRBJ2-2; CDR3aa: CASSQGGGTGELFF; CDR3nt: TGCGCCAGCAGCCAAGGGGGGGGTACCGGGGAGCTGTTTTTT
d_gene: TRBD1; v_gene: TRBV4-2; abundance: few; j_gene: TRBJ1-3; CDR3aa: CASSQDGTGGTGNTIYF; CDR3nt: TGTGCCAGCAGCCAAGATGGGACAGGGGGAACTGGAAACACCATATATTTT
d_gene: NA; v_gene: TRBV18; abundance: NA; j_gene: TRBJ1-2; CDR3aa: CASSPSDTATF; CDR3nt: TGTGCCAGCTCACCATCGGACACCGCGACCTTC
d_gene: TRBD1; v_gene: TRBV27; abundance: NA; j_gene: TRBJ1-1; CDR3aa: CASIPRQGQAFF; CDR3nt: TGTGCCAGCATCCCCCGACAGGGACAAGCTTTCTTT
d_gene: TRBD1; v_gene: TRBV11-2; abundance: NA; j_gene: TRBJ1-2; CDR3aa: CASSFLQGADGYTF; CDR3nt: TGTGCCAGCAGCTTCCTTCAGGGGGCCGATGGCTACACCTTC
d_gene: NA; v_gene: TRBV20-1; abundance: NA; j_gene: TRBJ1-1; CDR3aa: CSASGRRGTEAFF; CDR3nt: TGCAGTGCTAGTGGTCGCAGGGGCACTGAAGCTTTCTTT
d_gene: NA; v_gene: TRBV6-5; abundance: NA; j_gene: TRBJ1-2; CDR3aa: CASSYTDSEYGGYTF; CDR3nt: TGTGCCAGCAGTTACACTGACAGTGAATACGGTGGCTACACCTTC
d_gene: TRBD1; v_gene: TRBV27; abundance: once; j_gene: TRBJ1-6; CDR3aa: CASSPTGFLAPLHF; CDR3nt: TGTGCCAGCAGCCCGACAGGGTTTTTGGCACCCCTCCACTTT
d_gene: NA; v_gene: TRBV9; abundance: NA; j_gene: TRBJ2-5; CDR3aa: CASSVGSGLGTQYF; CDR3nt: TGTGCCAGCAGCGTAGGTTCGGGACTTGGGACCCAGTACTTC
d_gene: TRBD1; v_gene: TRBV27; abundance: few; j_gene: TRBJ1-1; CDR3aa: CASSSRQGRVTEAFF; CDR3nt: TGTGCCAGCAGTTCCAGACAGGGAAGAGTCACTGAAGCTTTCTTT
d_gene: TRBD1; v_gene: TRBV5-6; abundance: NA; j_gene: TRBJ1-2; CDR3aa: CASSLGSAGDRYGYTF; CDR3nt: TGTGCCAGCAGCTTGGGGTCGGCAGGGGACAGATATGGCTACACCTTC
d_gene: TRBD1; v_gene: TRBV10-3; abundance: NA; j_gene: TRBJ2-7; CDR3aa: CAIKGQGTDEQYF; CDR3nt: TGTGCCATCAAGGGACAGGGGACCGACGAGCAGTACTTC
d_gene: TRBD1; v_gene: TRBV7-2; abundance: once; j_gene: TRBJ1-3; CDR3aa: CASSQGQLGNTIYF; CDR3nt: TGTGCCAGCAGCCAGGGACAGCTCGGAAACACCATATATTTT
d_gene: TRBD2; v_gene: TRBV28; abundance: NA; j_gene: TRBJ2-1; CDR3aa: CASSLVSSGRVGNEQFF; CDR3nt: TGTGCCAGCAGTCTCGTGTCTAGCGGGAGGGTTGGCAATGAGCAGTTCTTC
d_gene: TRBD2; v_gene: TRBV6-5; abundance: few; j_gene: TRBJ2-7; CDR3aa: CASSYPMTSGRILYF; CDR3nt: TGTGCCAGCAGTTACCCGATGACTAGCGGGAGAATCTTGTACTTC